The 12 T cell receptor beta chains in this list originate from one sample, sequenced in a study of blood T cell repertoires in COVID-19. Method: immunoSEQ multiplex PCR; TCRdb's copy keeps in-frame clones and lacks some. The sample contains about 140,000 clones, roughly 80% of which appear only once. The sample was peripheral blood. The origin of the receptors is a man aged 45-65 years with acute or convalescent COVID-19.

The gene calls are TRBV2 and TRBJ1-4; 9 positions agree with TRBD1. The CDR3 extends over 12 amino acids. Germline V gene lookup returns CDR1 SNHLY and CDR2 FYNNEI. V dropped 6 bases and J dropped 8; count of bases not matched to a gene: 1. CDR3 sequence reads: CASRTGGEKLFF. DNA for the CDR3: TGTGCCAGCAGGACAGGGGGAGAAAAACTGTTTTTT.

The chain couples TRBV24-1 to TRBJ2-1; 8 bases match TRBD1. The CDR3 totals 16 residues. Unmatched junction bases numbered 7, after V lost 4 bases and J lost 3 bases. The germline gives CDR1 KGHDR, CDR2 SFDVKD. CDR3 coding DNA: TGTGCCACCAGTGACTCCAGGACAGGGCTCTACAATGAGCAGTTCTTC. Its protein product is CATSDSRTGLYNEQFF.

This rearrangement joins TRBV14 to TRBJ1-2, with D possibly being TRBD1 (6 bases). V was shortened by 0 bases and J by 6 bases, with 14 bases between the two germline ends. The germline gives CDR1 SGHDN, CDR2 FVKESK. The CDR3 runs 15 residues. Here the CDR3 reads CASSQDVPGDHGYTF. The CDR3 DNA sequence: TGTGCCAGCAGCCAAGATGTCCCAGGGGATCATGGCTACACCTTC.

The chain carries TRBV21-1 and TRBJ1-1; no DNA check was done on the table's D call, TRBD1. TRBV21-1 is flagged as a pseudogene. The CDR3 is 17 residues long. CDR3 in amino acids: CASSKRRGRILDTEAFF. CDR3 DNA sequence: TGTGCCAGCAGCAAACGCAGGGGGCGCATATTGGACACTGAAGCTTTCTTT.

The rearrangement uses TRBV30 and TRBJ2-3, with 8 bases matching TRBD2. The V and J ends lost 5 bases and 7 bases, in that order; junction bases with no gene match: 14. Germline CDR1 reads GTSNPN; CDR2 reads SVGIG (reference sequence). The length of the CDR3 is 15 residues. The CDR3 bases are TGTGCCTGGGAGAGCAGCGGGGGATACACGAATACGCAGTATTTT. This translates into CAWESSGGYTNTQYF.

The CDR3 region has the DNA TGTGCCAGCAGCTTAGGCAGGGTCTACACCTTC. Protein sequence: CASSLGRVYTF. This chain uses TRBV11-2 with TRBJ1-2, with D possibly TRBD1 on 5 matching bases. CDR1 and CDR2 from the germline V gene are SGHAT and FQNNGV. This CDR3 is built from 11 residues. V was pared by 1 base and J by 10 bases, with 7 bases between.

The rearrangement links TRBV28 to TRBJ1-2, with 8 positions matching TRBD1. The CDR3 covers 15 residues. Germline trimming cut 4 bases from V and 0 bases from J; bases unmatched to any gene: 4. Germline-derived CDR1 and CDR2 are MDHEN and SYDVKM. The CDR3 region is CASSSPQGANYGYTF. The CDR3 DNA reads as TGTGCCAGCAGTTCTCCACAGGGGGCTAACTATGGCTACACCTTC.

The sample holds one count of this clone. The J gene is TRBJ1-5, the V gene TRBV7-9; D is perhaps TRBD1 (5 bases). The CDR3 extends over 14 amino acids. Germline V gene sequence: CDR1 SEHNR, CDR2 FQNEAQ (reference sequence). The ends were cut back, 1 base at V and 7 bases at J, with 11 bases in the middle. The CDR3 here is CASSLDQGGQPQHF. Written as DNA, the CDR3 is TGTGCCAGCAGCTTAGATCAGGGTGGACAGCCCCAGCATTTT.

V gene TRBV4-1 combines with J gene TRBJ2-5, with D possibly matching TRBD2 (6 bases). The V end was cut by 0 bases, the J end by 5 bases, with 13 bases between. From germline, CDR1 is MGHRA and CDR2 YSYEKL. CDR3 length: 15 residues. This CDR3 is CASSQDSGGDETQYF. The CDR3 DNA is TGCGCCAGCAGCCAAGACAGTGGAGGGGACGAGACCCAGTACTTC.

This clone showed up just a few times. This chain joins TRBV6-4 and TRBJ2-1, with 9 nucleotides matching TRBD1. The CDR3 runs 12 residues. J lost 9 bases, V lost 7 bases, and 4 bases had no gene match. Germline V lookup: CDR1 MRHNA, CDR2 SNTAGT. In nucleotides, the CDR3 is TGTGCCAGCAAAACAGGGGGCGTTGAGCAGTTCTTC. Its protein product is CASKTGGVEQFF.

The chain recombines TRBV18 with TRBJ2-5, with D possibly matching TRBD1 (5 bases). Trimming cost V 5 bases and J 5 bases, with 15 bases left between them. Germline loops: CDR1 KGHSH, CDR2 LQKENI. This CDR3 comprises 14 residues. In DNA, the CDR3 is TGTGCCAGCTCAAGGCCCGAAGGGGTGGAGACCCAGTACTTC. As protein: CASSRPEGVETQYF.

This clone is a singleton in its sample. The chain combines TRBV6-2 or TRBV6-3 with TRBJ2-3; 11 nucleotides line up with TRBD2. V lost 5 bases to trimming and J lost 9 bases; unmatched junction nucleotides: 4. There are 13 residues in the CDR3. Germline CDR1 is MNHEY and CDR2 is SVGEGT. The CDR3 sequence: CASSQLAGDTQYF. CDR3 bases: TGTGCCAGCAGTCAACTAGCGGGGGACACGCAGTATTTT.